Below are 6 T cell receptor beta chains sequenced from a single sample in a study of T cell responses to AZD1222 COVID-19 vaccine. Clones were sequenced by immunoSEQ multiplex PCR, and TCRdb holds only the in-frame ones, with some missing. The top ten clones hold roughly 6.4% of a sample with 77,000 or so clones, 92% of them seen once. This material consisted of peripheral blood, taken on day 0 of MenACWY control vaccination. The receptors derive from an adult in good health.

The gene calls are TRBV28 and TRBJ1-2; the D gene is possibly TRBD1 (6 bases). V was cut by 6 bases and J by 5 bases, with 25 bases left in between. Per the germline V gene, CDR1 is MDHEN and CDR2 is SYDVKM. This CDR3 is built from 17 residues. The CDR3 protein is CASSLGAGDGWFYGYTF. In DNA, the CDR3 is TGTGCCAGCAGCCTAGGCGCAGGGGACGGTTGGTTTTATGGCTACACCTTC.

This clone was recorded once. The rearrangement joins TRBV29-1 to TRBJ2-2, with 7 bases identical to TRBD1. Germline CDR1 SQVTM, CDR2 ANQGSEA. The CDR3 runs 15 residues. V shed 1 base and J 2 bases; nucleotides not matched to a gene: 4. CDR3 loop: CSVEGQGFNTGELFF. The CDR3 DNA follows: TGCAGCGTTGAAGGACAGGGTTTCAACACCGGGGAGCTGTTTTTT.

V is TRBV7-3 and J is TRBJ2-7; the D call may be TRBD1 or TRBD2 (5 bases each). Germline loops: CDR1 SGHTA, CDR2 FQGTGA. This CDR3 region has 15 residues. V dropped 0 bases and J dropped 6 bases, with 15 bases sitting between them. For the CDR3, the DNA is TGTGCCAGCAGCTTAACCGGGACCAACCCTTCCGAGCAGTACTTC. Residues: CASSLTGTNPSEQYF.

V gene TRBV18 combines with J gene TRBJ2-3; 9 bases align to TRBD2. This CDR3 spans 15 amino acids. CDR1 and CDR2 from the germline V gene are KGHSH and LQKENI. J was trimmed by 0 bases and V by 9 bases; bases with no gene match: 7. The CDR3 DNA sequence: TGTGCCAGTTCGCGGGGGGGCCCCAGCACAGATACGCAGTATTTT. Translated: CASSRGGPSTDTQYF.

This rearrangement joins TRBV19 to TRBJ2-1; 10 bases align to TRBD2. V shed 7 bases and J 5 bases; nucleotides not matched to a gene: 5. CDR1 is LNHDA and CDR2 is SQIVND in the germline V gene (reference sequence). This CDR3 region has 14 residues. CDR3 coding DNA: TGTGCCAGTACGCTAGCGGGGGCAAACAATGAGCAGTTCTTC. The encoded protein is CASTLAGANNEQFF.

V usage is TRBV24-1 and J usage is TRBJ2-1, with a weak D call TRBD1 (5 bases). Per the germline V gene, CDR1 is KGHDR and CDR2 is SFDVKD. This CDR3 is 13 amino acids long. V shed 4 bases and J shed 4 bases, with 7 bases lying between them. CDR3 nucleotides: TGTGCCACCAGTGAAGGACAATACAATGAGCAGTTCTTC. This translates into CATSEGQYNEQFF.